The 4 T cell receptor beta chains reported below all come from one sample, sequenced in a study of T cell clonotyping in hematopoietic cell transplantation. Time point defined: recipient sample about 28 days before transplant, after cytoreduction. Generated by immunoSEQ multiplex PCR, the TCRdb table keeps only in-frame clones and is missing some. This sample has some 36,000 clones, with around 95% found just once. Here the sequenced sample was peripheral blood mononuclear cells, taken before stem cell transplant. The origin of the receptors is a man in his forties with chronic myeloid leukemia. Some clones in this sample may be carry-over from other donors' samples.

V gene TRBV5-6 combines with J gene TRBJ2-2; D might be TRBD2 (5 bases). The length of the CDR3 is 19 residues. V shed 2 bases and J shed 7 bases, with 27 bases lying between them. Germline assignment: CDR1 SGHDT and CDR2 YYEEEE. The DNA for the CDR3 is TGTGCCAGCAGCTTTCGGGGAGAGCGCGTTTTGGGTACAAACGGGGAGCTGTTTTTT. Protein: CASSFRGERVLGTNGELFF. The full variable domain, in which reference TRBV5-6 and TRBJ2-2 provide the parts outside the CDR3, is DAGVTQSPTHLIKTRGQQVTLRCSPKSGHDTVSWYQQALGQGPQFIFQYYEEEERQRGNFPDRFSGHQFPNYSSELNVNALLLGDSALYLCASSFRGERVLGTNGELFFGEGSRLTVL.

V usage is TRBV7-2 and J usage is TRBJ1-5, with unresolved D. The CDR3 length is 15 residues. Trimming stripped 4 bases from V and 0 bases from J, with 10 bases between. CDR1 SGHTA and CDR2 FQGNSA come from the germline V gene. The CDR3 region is CASSSAIGSNQPQHF. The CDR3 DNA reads TGTGCCAGCAGCTCCGCGATTGGTAGCAATCAGCCCCAGCATTTT.

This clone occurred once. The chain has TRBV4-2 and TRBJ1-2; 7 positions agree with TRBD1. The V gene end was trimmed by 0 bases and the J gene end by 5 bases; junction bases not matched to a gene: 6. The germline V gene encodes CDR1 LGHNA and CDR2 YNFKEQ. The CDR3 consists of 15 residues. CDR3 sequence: CASSQDRGVGYGYTF. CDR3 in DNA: TGTGCCAGCAGCCAAGACAGGGGGGTAGGGTATGGCTACACCTTC.

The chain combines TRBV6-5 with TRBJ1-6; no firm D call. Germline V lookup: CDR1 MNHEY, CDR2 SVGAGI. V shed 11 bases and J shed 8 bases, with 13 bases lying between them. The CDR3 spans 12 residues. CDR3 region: CAARGEYSPLHF. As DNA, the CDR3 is TGTGCCGCTCGCGGGGAATATTCACCCCTCCACTTT.